Sequencing of this TCR beta chain was carried out in a study of cytomegalovirus exposure and HLA in healthy donors. Study results and caveats: The only immune exposure information that was available was CMV serostatus.

With regard to this clone: Its antigen is undetermined.

Use of 60 Vbeta and 13 Jbeta primers characterized the PCR. Produced via immunoSEQ multiplex PCR; TCRdb's table is partial and in-frame only. The sample consists of around 180,000 clones, roughly 87% of them appearing once. Germline assignment: CDR1 SGHAT and CDR2 FQNNGV. The V gene lost 1 base and the J gene lost 3 bases, with 12 bases spanning the gap. This CDR3 contains 15 residues. The sequenced sample consisted of PBMCs. This TCR was recovered from a girl less than two years old in good health and CMV-seronegative. The chain uses TRBV11-2 and TRBJ1-2; the D gene is possibly TRBD1 (5 bases). This CDR3 is CASSLVGGTDYGYTF. The CDR3 DNA sequence: TGTGCCAGCAGCTTAGTAGGCGGGACGGACTATGGCTACACCTTC.